This T cell receptor beta chain emerged from a study of blood T cells in healthy people across ages. About this clonotype itself: The antigen is not known.

For the second PCR, which ran for about 6 to 12 cycles, a sample-barcoded 5' primer and a J-beta primer mix were used. Every single cDNA molecule received a tag from a template-switch adaptor with 12 random nucleotides. Using its own MiXCR run on the 5' RACE reads, TCRdb lists one record per CDR3 protein. Of about 940,000 distinct CDR3 sequences in the sample, roughly 50% are singletons; the top ten hold around 15%. Points from the study as a whole: With unsorted PBMCs, a conclusive comparison of naive versus antigen-experienced cells was not possible. With age, beta diversity per million T cells declined roughly linearly, significantly by 40. Calculation of diversity from one million T cells yielded estimates considered to be underestimates.

Germline V lookup: CDR1 LGHNT, CDR2 FRNRAP. The ends lost 5 bases at V and 7 bases at J; junction bases unmatched: 3. This CDR3 has 12 amino acids. The source of this sequence is a man aged 25-40 years in good health. The chain employs TRBV12-5 and TRBJ2-3, with TRBD2 matching over 7 bases. The sequenced sample was blood. The CDR3 bases are TGTGCTAGTGGTCCGGGGGGAAATACGCAGTATTTT. This translates into CASGPGGNTQYF.